These 3 T cell receptor beta chains share one sample of origin, sequenced in a study of blood T cell repertoires in COVID-19. TCRdb's copy holds only in-frame clones and misses some; the assay was immunoSEQ multiplex PCR. The sample holds roughly 150,000 clones, approximately 80% seen once. The sample consisted of peripheral blood. The receptors were sampled from a woman aged 45-59 years with acute or convalescent COVID-19.

This chain joins TRBV27 and TRBJ2-5; tentative D call: TRBD1 (6 bases). Trimming took off 6 bases at V and 5 bases at J, with 19 bases between the two ends. The germline gives CDR1 MNHEY, CDR2 SMNVEV (reference sequence). The CDR3 is made up of 15 amino acids. The CDR3 loop is CASSERGHPEETQYF. The CDR3 DNA reads TGTGCCAGCAGCGAACGGGGACATCCGGAGGAGACCCAGTACTTC.

The chain has TRBV18 and TRBJ1-4; D not resolved. This CDR3 contains 15 residues. The germline V and J ends were trimmed by 4 bases and 8 bases, with 17 bases remaining between them. The germline V gene has CDR1 KGHSH and CDR2 LQKENI. In nucleotides, the CDR3 is TGTGCCAGCTCACTGAATTTTTTGTGGCACGAAAAACTGTTTTTT. Translated: CASSLNFLWHEKLFF.

The CDR3, as DNA: TGCAGTGCTCGGACTACCACTGAAGCTTTCTTT. This gives the protein CSARTTTEAFF. The chain combines TRBV20-1 with TRBJ1-1; D gene uncertain. This CDR3 is 11 amino acids long. Germline CDR1 DFQATT, CDR2 SNEGSKA (reference sequence). V lost 5 bases and J lost 4, with 8 bases in between.